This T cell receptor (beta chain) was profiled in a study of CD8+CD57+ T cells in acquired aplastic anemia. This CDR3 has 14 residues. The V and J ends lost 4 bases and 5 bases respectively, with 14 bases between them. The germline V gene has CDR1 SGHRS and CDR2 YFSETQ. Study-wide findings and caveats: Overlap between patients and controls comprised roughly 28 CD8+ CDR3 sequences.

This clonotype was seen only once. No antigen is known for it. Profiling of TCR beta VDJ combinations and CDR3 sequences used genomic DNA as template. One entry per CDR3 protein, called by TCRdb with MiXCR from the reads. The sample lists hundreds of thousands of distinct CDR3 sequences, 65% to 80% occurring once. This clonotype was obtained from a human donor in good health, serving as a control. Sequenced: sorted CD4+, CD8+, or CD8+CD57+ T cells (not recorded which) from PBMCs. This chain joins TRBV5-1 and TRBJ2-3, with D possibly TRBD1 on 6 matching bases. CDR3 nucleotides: TGCGCCAGCAGCGAAGGACAGCACAAAGATACGCAGTATTTT. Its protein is CASSEGQHKDTQYF.